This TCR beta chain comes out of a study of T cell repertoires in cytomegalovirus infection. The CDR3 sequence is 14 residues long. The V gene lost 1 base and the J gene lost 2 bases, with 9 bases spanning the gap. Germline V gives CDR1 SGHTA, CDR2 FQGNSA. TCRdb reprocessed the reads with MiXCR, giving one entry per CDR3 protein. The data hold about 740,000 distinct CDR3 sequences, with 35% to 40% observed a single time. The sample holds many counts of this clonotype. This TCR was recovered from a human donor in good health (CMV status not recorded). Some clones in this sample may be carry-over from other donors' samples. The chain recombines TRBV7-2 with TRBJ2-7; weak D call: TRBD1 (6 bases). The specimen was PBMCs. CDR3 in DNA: TGTGCCAGCAGCTTAGGGCACAGGGCCTACGAGCAGTACTTC. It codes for CASSLGHRAYEQYF.